Sequencing of this TCR beta chain was carried out in a study of OX40 agonist ivuxolimab in advanced cancers. Study as a whole: At 0.01 to 10 mg/kg, ivuxolimab was administered intravenously to patients every 2 weeks. Of mixed ages from 23 to 79 and averaging 60 years, the group was around 78% male. Study-level points and caveats: Both blood CD4+ and CD8+ T cells showed clonal growth by week 6 at 0.1 to 3.0 mg/kg. The mean number of expanded clones was higher in CD8+ T cells than in CD4+.

V trimming: 4 bases; J trimming: 7 bases; junction bases outside the gene matches: 5. There are 14 residues in the CDR3. Germline CDR1 and CDR2: SNHLY and FYNNEI. As for this clone: The antigen is unknown.

TCRdb keeps only in-frame clones here, not all; method: immunoSEQ multiplex PCR. The table records 55,000 to 70,000 clones, just under 85% of them present only once. The receptor was isolated from an adult with an advanced solid tumor such as melanoma, head and neck, liver or kidney cancer. Sample: CD4+ or CD8+ T cells sorted from blood, taken in a trial of the OX40 agonist ivuxolimab. The chain uses TRBV2 and TRBJ1-4; 8 nucleotides line up with TRBD1. The CDR3 loop reads CASSGGTGFEKLFF. The CDR3 bases are TGTGCCAGCAGTGGCGGGACAGGATTTGAAAAACTGTTTTTT.